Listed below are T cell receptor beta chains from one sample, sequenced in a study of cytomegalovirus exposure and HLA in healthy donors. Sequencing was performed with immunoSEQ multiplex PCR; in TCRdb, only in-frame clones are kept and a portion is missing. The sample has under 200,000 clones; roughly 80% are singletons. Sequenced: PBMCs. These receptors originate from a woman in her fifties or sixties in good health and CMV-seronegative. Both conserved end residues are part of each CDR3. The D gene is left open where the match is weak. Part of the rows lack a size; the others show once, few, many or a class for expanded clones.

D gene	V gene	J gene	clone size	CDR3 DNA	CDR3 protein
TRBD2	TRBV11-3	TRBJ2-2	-	TGTGCCAGCAGCCCGGGGGCCTTTAGCGGGATGAGCACCGGGGAGCTGTTTTTT	CASSPGAFSGMSTGELFF
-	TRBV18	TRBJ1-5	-	TGTGCCAGCTCCCTAGACCGGGGGGCTAGCAATCAGCCCCAGCATTTT	CASSLDRGASNQPQHF
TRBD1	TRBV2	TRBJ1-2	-	TGTGCCAGCAAACAGGACAGGGGAGTCCCTAACTATGGCTACACCTTC	CASKQDRGVPNYGYTF
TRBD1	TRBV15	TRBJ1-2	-	TGTGCCACCAGCAGGATGGACAGGGAGTATGGCTACACCTTC	CATSRMDREYGYTF
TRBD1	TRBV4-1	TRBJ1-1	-	TGCGCCAGCAGCCAAGAACAGGGGCGGAACACTGAAGCTTTCTTT	CASSQEQGRNTEAFF
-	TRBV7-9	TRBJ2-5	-	TGTGCCAGCACCCTCAGGGGTGGTGAGACCCAGTACTTC	CASTLRGGETQYF
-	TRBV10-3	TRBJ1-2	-	TGTGCCATCAGTGAGGTGGCAGGGGCCTATGGCTACACCTTC	CAISEVAGAYGYTF
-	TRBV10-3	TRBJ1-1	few	TGTGCCATCAGTGATTCGACGGGGACTGAAGCTTTCTTT	CAISDSTGTEAFF
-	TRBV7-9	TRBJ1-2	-	TGTGCCAGCAGCTTGGAGTTCTATGGCTACACCTTC	CASSLEFYGYTF
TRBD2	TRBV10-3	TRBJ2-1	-	TGTGCCATCAGTGAACTAGCGGCTTACAATGAGCAGTTCTTC	CAISELAAYNEQFF
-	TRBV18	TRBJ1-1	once	TGTGCCAGCTCCCGCGGACAGCACACTGAAGCTTTCTTT	CASSRGQHTEAFF
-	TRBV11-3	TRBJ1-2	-	TGTGCCAGCAGGGTTGCGGGGGGGAAGGCCTATGGCTACACCTTC	CASRVAGGKAYGYTF
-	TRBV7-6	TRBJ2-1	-	TGTGCCAGCAGCTTATCGTCACAGAACCCTTACAATGAGCAGTTCTTC	CASSLSSQNPYNEQFF
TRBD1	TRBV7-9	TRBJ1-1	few	TGTGCCAGCAGCCGCGGACAGGGGCCAAGTGAAGCTTTCTTT	CASSRGQGPSEAFF
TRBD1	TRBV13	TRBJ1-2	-	TGTGCCAGCAGCTTCCGCGAGGGGGCAGGGGGCTATGGCTACACCTTC	CASSFREGAGGYGYTF
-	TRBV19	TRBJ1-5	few	TGTGCCAGTAGTTCAGTTAGCAATCAGCCCCAGCATTTT	CASSSVSNQPQHF